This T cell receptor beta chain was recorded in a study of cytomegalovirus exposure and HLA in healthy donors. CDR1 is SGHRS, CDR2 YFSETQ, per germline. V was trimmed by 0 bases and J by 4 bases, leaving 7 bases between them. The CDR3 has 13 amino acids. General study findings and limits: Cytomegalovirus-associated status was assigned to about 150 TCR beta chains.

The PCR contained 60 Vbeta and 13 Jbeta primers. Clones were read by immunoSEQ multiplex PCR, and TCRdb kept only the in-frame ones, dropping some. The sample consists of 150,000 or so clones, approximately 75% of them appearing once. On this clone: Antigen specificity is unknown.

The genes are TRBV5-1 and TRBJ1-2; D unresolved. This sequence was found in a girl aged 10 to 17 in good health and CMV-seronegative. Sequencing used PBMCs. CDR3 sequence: CASSLESGYGYTF. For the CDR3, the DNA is TGCGCCAGCAGCTTGGAGTCAGGCTATGGCTACACCTTC.